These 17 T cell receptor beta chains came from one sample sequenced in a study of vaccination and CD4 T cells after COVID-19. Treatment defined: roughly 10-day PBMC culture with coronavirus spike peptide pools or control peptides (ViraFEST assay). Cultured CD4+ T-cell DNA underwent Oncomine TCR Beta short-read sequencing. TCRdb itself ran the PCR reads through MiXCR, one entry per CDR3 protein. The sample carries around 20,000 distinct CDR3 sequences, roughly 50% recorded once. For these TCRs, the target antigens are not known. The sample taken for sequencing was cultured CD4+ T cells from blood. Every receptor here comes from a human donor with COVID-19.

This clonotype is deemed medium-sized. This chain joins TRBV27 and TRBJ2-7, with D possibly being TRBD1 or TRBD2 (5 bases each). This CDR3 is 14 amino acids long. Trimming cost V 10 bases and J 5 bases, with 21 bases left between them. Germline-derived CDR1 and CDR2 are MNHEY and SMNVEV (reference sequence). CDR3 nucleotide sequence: TGTGCCACCAGGGAGTATCCGGCGAAGGACGAGCAGTACTTC. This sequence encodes CATREYPAKDEQYF.

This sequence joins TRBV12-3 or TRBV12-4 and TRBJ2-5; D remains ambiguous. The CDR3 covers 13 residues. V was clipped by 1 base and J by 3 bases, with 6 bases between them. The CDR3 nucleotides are TGTGCCAGCAGTTTAGGGGCGAAAGAGACCCAGTACTTC. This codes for CASSLGAKETQYF.

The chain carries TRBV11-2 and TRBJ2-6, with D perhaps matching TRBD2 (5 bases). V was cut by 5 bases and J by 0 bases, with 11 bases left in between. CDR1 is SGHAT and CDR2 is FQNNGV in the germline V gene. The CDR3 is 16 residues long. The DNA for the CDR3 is TGTGCCAGCAGCAAAACTAGGCGCTCTGGGGCCAACGTCCTGACTTTC. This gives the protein CASSKTRRSGANVLTF. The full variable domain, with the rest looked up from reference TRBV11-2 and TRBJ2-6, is EAGVAQSPRYKIIEKRQSVAFWCNPISGHATLYWYQQILGQGPKLLIQFQNNGVVDDSQLPKDRFSAERLKGVDSTLKIQPAKLEDSAVYLCASSKTRRSGANVLTFGAGSRLTVL.

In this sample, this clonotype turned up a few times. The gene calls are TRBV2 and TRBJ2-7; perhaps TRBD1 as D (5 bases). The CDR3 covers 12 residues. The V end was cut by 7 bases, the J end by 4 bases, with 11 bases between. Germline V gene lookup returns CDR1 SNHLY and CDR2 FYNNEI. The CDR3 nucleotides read TGTGCCAGCACCCCGGACACATACGAGCAGTACTTC. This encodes CASTPDTYEQYF.

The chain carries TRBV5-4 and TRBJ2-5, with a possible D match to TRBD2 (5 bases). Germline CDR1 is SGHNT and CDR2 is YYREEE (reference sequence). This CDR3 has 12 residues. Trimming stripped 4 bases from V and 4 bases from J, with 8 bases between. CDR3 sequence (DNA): TGTGCCAGCAGCATAGGAGGAGAGACCCAGTACTTC. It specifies CASSIGGETQYF.

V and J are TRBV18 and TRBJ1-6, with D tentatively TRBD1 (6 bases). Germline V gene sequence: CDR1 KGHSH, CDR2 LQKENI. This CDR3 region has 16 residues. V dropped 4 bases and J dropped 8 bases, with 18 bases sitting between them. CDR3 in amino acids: CASSRGQRTSDSPLHF. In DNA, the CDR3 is TGTGCCAGCTCACGAGGACAGCGCACTAGCGATTCACCCCTCCACTTT.

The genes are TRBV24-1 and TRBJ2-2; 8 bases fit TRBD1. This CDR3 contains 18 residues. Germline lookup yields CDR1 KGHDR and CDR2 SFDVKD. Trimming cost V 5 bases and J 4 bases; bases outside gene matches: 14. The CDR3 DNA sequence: TGTGCCACCAGTGCCGCCAGTTGGACAGGGAAGGGCACCGGGGAGCTGTTTTTT. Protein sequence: CATSAASWTGKGTGELFF.

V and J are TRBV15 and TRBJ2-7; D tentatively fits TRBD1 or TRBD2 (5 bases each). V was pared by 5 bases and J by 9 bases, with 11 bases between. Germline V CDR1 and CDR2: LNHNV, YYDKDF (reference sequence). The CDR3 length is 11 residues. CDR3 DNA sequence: TGTGCCACCAGCCAACCGGGGCCGCAGTACTTC. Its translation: CATSQPGPQYF.

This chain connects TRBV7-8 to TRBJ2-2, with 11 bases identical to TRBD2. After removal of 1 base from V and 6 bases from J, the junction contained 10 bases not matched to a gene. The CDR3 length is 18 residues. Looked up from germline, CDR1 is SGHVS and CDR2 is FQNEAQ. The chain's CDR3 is CASSLVVAGGISAGELFF. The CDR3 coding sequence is TGTGCCAGCAGCTTAGTCGTAGCGGGGGGGATATCTGCCGGGGAGCTGTTTTTT.

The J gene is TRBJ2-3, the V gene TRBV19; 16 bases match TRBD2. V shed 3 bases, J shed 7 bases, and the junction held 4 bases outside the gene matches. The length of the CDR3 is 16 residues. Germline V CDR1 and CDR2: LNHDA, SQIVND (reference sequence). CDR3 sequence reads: CASSMGLAGGSYTQYF. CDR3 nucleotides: TGTGCCAGTAGTATGGGACTAGCGGGGGGGTCATATACGCAGTATTTT.

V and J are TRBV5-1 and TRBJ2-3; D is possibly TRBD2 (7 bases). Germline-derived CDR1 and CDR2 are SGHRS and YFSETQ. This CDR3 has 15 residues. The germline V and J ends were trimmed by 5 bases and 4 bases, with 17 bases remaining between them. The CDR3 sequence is CASSGAGAGSDTQYF. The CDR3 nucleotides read TGCGCCAGCAGTGGTGCGGGGGCGGGCTCAGATACGCAGTATTTT.

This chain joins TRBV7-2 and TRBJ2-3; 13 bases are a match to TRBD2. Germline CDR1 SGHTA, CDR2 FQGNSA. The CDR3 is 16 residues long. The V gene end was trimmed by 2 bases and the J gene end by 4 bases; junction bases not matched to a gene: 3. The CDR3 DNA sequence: TGTGCCAGCAGCTTAAGGACTAGCGGGGGTTCAGATACGCAGTATTTT. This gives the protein CASSLRTSGGSDTQYF.

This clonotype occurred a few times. The CDR3 sequence is CASSLGQGAHEAFF. The CDR3 DNA reads as TGTGCCAGCAGCTTAGGACAGGGGGCCCATGAAGCTTTCTTT. This rearrangement joins TRBV7-6 to TRBJ1-1; 10 positions match TRBD1. CDR1 and CDR2 (germline): SGHVS, FNYEAQ. V shed 1 base, J shed 7 bases, and the junction held 3 bases outside the gene matches. The CDR3 loop spans 14 amino acids.

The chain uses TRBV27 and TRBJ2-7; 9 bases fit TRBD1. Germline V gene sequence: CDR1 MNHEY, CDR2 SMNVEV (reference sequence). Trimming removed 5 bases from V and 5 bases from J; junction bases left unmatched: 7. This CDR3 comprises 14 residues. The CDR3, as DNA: TGTGCCAGCAGTCACAGGGGGCAGTGGGACGAGCAGTACTTC. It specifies CASSHRGQWDEQYF.

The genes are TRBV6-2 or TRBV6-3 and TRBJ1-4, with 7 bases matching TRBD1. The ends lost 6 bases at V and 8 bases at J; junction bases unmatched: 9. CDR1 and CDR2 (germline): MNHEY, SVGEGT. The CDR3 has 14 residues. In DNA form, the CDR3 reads TGTGCCAGCAGACCAGGGACAGTTGGCGAAAAACTGTTTTTT. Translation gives CASRPGTVGEKLFF.

The CDR3 DNA follows: TGTGCCATCAGCCCCTTACAGGGAATGAACACTGAAGCTTTCTTT. Its translation: CAISPLQGMNTEAFF. The chain links TRBV10-3 to TRBJ1-1; possible D gene TRBD1, 6 bases. Germline V lookup: CDR1 ENHRY, CDR2 SYGVKD. Trimming took off 6 bases at V and 0 bases at J, with 14 bases between the two ends. The CDR3 contains 15 residues.

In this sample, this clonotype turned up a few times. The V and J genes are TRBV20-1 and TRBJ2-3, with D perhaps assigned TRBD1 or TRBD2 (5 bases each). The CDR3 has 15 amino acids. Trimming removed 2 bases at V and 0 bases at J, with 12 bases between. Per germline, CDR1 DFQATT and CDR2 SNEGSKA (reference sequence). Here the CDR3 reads CSARRDGASTDTQYF. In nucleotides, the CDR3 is TGCAGTGCTAGAAGGGACGGGGCTAGCACAGATACGCAGTATTTT.